This T cell receptor beta chain was recovered during a study of human T cells and chemical hapten exposure. Study as a whole: Patients, chiefly female, had alopecia areata, totalis or universalis. Study findings and constraints: Once DPC sensitization occurred, TCRs above 1 in 1000 frequency showed no change.

During construction of the library, unique molecular identifiers were attached to individual cDNA molecules for quantitative, reproducible TCR counting. Using its own MiXCR run on the RACE reads, TCRdb lists one record per CDR3 protein. Among 300,000 to 450,000 distinct CDR3 sequences listed, 4.5% to 5.5% were seen once. As to time point: pre-sensitization, week 0. Regarding treatment: therapeutic diphenylcyclopropenone sensitization with weekly scalp DPC. This CDR3 has 17 amino acids. Trimming took 1 base from V and 0 from J; bases not matched to a gene: 6. Germline CDR1 is SGHTA and CDR2 is FQGNSA. Comment on this clonotype: What it binds is unknown.

The sequence was obtained from a woman aged 18-29 years with alopecia areata. Some clones in this sample may be carry-over from other donors' samples. The chain has TRBV7-2 and TRBJ2-3, with 8 bases identical to TRBD2. Sequenced material: whole blood, taken in connection with sensitization to the hapten diphenylcyclopropenone (DPC). In nucleotides, the CDR3 is TGTGCCAGCAGCTTAGTGGCGGGGGGCCTTAGCACAGATACGCAGTATTTT. It encodes CASSLVAGGLSTDTQYF.